This T cell receptor beta chain was recorded in a study of T-cell memory formation after mild COVID-19. Each CDR3 protein is one row after TCRdb ran MiXCR on the 5' RACE reads. The repertoire holds about 320,000 distinct CDR3 sequences, with roughly an eighth as singletons. The CDR3 extends over 15 amino acids. V dropped 7 bases and J dropped 7; count of bases not matched to a gene: 6. The germline CDR1 and CDR2 sequences are SEHNR and FQNEAQ (reference sequence). This clonotype is categorized as medium-sized. Sequencing used PBMCs or a T cell subset sorted from them (not recorded which). The receptor was derived from a man aged 18 to 30 who had mild COVID-19 (a few samples of this study predate the infection). Cell type and time point are not known. V is TRBV7-9 and J is TRBJ2-3; 15 nucleotides agree with TRBD2. CDR3 coding DNA: TGTGCCAGCACCTTGGGGACTAGCGGGAGGCATACGCAGTATTTT. Protein sequence: CASTLGTSGRHTQYF.